The present T cell receptor (beta chain) was sequenced within a study of Ad26.COV2.S vaccination and SARS-CoV-2 variants. Overall study: Once, or twice with 56 days between doses, Ad26.COV2.S was given intramuscularly. Study-level points and caveats: Breadth measured for non-spike TCRs was similar across vaccine and placebo recipients. Reported findings describe substantial breadth in spike-specific CD8+ and CD4+ T cell responses following vaccination.

Libraries were prepared by immunoSEQ multiplex PCR; TCRdb keeps only in-frame clonotypes and omits some of them. The table lists roughly 240,000 clones, approximately 88% of them singletons. For this clone: Its antigen is still unknown.

The trim removed 5 bases at V and 5 bases at J, leaving 7 bases unmatched. The CDR3 contains 15 residues. Germline-derived CDR1 and CDR2 are SGHAT and FQNNGV. Treatment: some 20 received Ad26.COV2.S at low or high dose, single or two shots; 5 received placebo; per-sample allocation not given. At day 63 after the first vaccine or placebo injection, samples were drawn. The sample consisted of peripheral blood, taken in a trial of Ad26.COV2.S vaccine versus placebo. The chain employs TRBV11-2 and TRBJ1-4, with TRBD1 matching 8 bases. This receptor was identified in a person between 18 and 65 years old who received the Ad26.COV2.S COVID-19 vaccine or a placebo. Here the CDR3 DNA reads TGTGCCAGCAGCCTCGATGGACAGGGAAATGAAAAACTGTTTTTT. Encoded protein: CASSLDGQGNEKLFF.